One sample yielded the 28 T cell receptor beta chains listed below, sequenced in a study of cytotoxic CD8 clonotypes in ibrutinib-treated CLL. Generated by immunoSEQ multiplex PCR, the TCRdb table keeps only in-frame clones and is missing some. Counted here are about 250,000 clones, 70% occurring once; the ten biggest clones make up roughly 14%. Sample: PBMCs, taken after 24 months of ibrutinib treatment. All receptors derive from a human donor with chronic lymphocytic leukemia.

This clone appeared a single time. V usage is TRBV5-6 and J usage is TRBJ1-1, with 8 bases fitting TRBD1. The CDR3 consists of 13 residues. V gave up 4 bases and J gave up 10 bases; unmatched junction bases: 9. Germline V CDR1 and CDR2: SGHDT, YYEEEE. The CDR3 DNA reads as TGTGCCAGCAGCCCCTGGACAGGGCCTAGAGCTTTCTTT. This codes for CASSPWTGPRAFF.

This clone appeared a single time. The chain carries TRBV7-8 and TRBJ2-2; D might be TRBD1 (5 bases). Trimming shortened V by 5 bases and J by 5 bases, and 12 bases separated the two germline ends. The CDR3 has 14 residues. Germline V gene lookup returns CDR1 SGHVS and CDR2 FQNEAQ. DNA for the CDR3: TGTGCCAGCAGCCCGGACACCATGACCGGGGAGCTGTTTTTT. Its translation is CASSPDTMTGELFF.

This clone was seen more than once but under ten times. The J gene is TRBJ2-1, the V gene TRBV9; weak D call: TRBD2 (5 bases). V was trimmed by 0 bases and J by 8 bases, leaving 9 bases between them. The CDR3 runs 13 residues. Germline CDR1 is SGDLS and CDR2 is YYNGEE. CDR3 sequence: CASSVVFGDEQFF. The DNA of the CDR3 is TGTGCCAGCAGCGTAGTTTTCGGGGATGAGCAGTTCTTC.

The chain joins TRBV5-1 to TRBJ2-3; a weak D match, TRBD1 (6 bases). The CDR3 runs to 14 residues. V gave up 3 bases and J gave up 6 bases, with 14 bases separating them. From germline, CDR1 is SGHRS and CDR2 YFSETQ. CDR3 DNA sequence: TGCGCCAGCAGCTCAGGACAGACCTCCGATACGCAGTATTTT. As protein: CASSSGQTSDTQYF.

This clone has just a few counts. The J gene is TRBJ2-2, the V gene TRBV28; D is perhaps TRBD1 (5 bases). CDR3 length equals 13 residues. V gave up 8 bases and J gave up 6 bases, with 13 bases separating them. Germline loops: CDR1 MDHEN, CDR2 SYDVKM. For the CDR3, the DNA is TGTGCCAGCTGGACCTGGGGCCCCGGGGAGCTGTTTTTT. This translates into CASWTWGPGELFF.

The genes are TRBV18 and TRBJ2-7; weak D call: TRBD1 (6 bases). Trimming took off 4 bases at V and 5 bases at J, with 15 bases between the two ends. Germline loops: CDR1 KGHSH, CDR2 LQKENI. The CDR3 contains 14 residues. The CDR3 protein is CASSQTTGPHEQYF. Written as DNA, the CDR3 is TGTGCCAGCTCACAAACTACAGGGCCCCACGAGCAGTACTTC.

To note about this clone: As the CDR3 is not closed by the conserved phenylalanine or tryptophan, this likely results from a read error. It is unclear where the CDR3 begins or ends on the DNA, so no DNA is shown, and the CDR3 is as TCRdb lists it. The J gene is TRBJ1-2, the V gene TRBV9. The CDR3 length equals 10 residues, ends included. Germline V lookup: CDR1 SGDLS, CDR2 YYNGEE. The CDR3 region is CASSPSLVGL.

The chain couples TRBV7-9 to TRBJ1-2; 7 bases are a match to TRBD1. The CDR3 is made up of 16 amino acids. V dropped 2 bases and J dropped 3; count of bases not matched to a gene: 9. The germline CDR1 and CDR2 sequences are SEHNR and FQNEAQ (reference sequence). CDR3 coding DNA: TGTGCCAGCAGCTTATTGACAGGAGGGGGCGACTATGGCTACACCTTC. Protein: CASSLLTGGGDYGYTF.

CDR3: CASSLYGPRQETQYF. For the CDR3, the DNA is TGTGCCAGCAGCTTGTACGGACCAAGACAAGAGACCCAGTACTTC. The chain joins TRBV5-8 to TRBJ2-5; D is undetermined. Trimming removed 1 base from V and 2 bases from J, with 12 bases in between. Germline CDR1 SGHTS, CDR2 YDEGEE. The CDR3 runs 15 residues.

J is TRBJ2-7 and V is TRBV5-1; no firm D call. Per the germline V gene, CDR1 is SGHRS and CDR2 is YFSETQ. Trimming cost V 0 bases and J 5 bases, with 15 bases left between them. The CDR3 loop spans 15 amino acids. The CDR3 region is CASSLEVVLGDEQYF. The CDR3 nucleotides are TGCGCCAGCAGCTTGGAGGTGGTCCTCGGCGACGAGCAGTACTTC.

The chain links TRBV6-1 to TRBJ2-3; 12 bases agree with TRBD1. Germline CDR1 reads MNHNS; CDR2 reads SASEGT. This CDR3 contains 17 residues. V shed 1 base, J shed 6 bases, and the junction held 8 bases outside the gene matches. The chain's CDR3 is CASSEGVGTGGSDTQYF. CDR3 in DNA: TGTGCCAGCAGTGAAGGTGTAGGGACAGGGGGCTCGGATACGCAGTATTTT.

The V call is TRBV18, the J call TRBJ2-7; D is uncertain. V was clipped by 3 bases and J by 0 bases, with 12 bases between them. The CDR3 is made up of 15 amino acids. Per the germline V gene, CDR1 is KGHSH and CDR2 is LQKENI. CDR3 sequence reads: CASSPAEMASYEQYF. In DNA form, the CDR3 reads TGTGCCAGCTCACCGGCCGAAATGGCCTCCTACGAGCAGTACTTC.

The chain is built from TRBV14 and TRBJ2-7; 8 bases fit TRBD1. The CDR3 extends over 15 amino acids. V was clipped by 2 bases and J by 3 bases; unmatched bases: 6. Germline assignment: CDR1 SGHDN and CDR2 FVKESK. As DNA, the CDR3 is TGTGCCAGCAGCCAAAGTACAGGGGGATACTACGAGCAGTACTTC. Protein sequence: CASSQSTGGYYEQYF.

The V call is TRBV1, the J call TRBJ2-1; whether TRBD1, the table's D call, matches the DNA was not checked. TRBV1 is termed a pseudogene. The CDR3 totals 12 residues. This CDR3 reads CTSSQYKNEQFF. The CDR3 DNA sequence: TGCACCAGCAGCCAGTACAAGAATGAGCAGTTCTTC.

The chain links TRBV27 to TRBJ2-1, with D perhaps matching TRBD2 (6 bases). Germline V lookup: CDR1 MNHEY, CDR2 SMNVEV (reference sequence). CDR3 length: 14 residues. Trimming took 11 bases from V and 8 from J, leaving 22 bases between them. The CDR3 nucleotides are TGTGCCGGCTCACGGGAGATTTTTATCGATGAGCAGTTCTTC. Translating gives CAGSREIFIDEQFF.

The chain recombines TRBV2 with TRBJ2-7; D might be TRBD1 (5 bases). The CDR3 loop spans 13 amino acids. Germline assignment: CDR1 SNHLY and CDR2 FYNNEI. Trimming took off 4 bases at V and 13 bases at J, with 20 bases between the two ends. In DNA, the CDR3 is TGTGCCAGCAGTGGCAGGGCCTCTACGAGAAAATACTTC. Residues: CASSGRASTRKYF. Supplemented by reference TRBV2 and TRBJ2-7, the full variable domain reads EPEVTQTPSHQVTQMGQEVILRCVPISNHLYFYWYRQILGQKVEFLVSFYNNEISEKSEIFDDQFSVERPDGSNFTLKIRSTKLEDSAMYFCASSGRASTRKYFGPGTRLTVT.

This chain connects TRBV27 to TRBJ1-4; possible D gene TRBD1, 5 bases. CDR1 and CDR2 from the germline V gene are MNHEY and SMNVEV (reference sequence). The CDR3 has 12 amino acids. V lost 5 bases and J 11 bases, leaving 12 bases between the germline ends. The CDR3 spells CASSPRGVKLFF. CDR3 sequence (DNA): TGTGCCAGCAGTCCGCGGGGGGTGAAACTGTTTTTT.

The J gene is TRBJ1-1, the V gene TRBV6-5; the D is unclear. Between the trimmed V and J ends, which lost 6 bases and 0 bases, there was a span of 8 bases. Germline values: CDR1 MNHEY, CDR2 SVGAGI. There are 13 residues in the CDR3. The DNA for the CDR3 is TGTGCCAGCAGCCTGGGGATGAACACTGAAGCTTTCTTT. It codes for CASSLGMNTEAFF.

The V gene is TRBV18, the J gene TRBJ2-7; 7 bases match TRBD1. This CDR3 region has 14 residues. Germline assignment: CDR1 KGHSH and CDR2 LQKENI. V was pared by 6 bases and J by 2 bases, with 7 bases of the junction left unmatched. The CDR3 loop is CASSGTTGTYEQYF. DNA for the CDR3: TGTGCCAGCTCCGGGACGACAGGGACCTACGAGCAGTACTTC. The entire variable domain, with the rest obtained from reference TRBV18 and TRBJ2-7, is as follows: NAGVMQNPRHLVRRRGQEARLRCSPMKGHSHVYWYRQLPEEGLKFMVYLQKENIIDESGMPKERFSAEFPKEGPSILRIQQVVRGDSAAYFCASSGTTGTYEQYFGPGTRLTVT.

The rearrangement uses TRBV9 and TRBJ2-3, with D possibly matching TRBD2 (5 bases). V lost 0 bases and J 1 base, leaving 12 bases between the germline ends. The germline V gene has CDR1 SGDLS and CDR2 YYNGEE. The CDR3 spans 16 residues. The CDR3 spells CASSVVEGLGTDTQYF. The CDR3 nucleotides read TGTGCCAGCAGCGTAGTCGAGGGTCTGGGCACAGATACGCAGTATTTT. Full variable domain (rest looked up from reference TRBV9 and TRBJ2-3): DSGVTQTPKHLITATGQRVTLRCSPRSGDLSVYWYQQSLDQGLQFLIQYYNGEERAKGNILERFSAQQFPDLHSELNLSSLELGDSALYFCASSVVEGLGTDTQYFGPGTRLTVL.

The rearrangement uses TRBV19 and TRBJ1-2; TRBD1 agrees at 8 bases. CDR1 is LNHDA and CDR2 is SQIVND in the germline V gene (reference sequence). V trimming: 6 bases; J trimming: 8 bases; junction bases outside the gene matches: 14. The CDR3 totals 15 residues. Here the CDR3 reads CASRGGAGGADGYTF. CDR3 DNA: TGTGCCAGTAGAGGCGGAGCAGGGGGCGCGGACGGCTACACCTTC.

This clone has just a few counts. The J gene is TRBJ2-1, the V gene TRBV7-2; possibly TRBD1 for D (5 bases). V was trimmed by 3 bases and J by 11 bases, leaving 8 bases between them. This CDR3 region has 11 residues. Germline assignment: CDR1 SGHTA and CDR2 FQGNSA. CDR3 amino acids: CASSLGQKQFF. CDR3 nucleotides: TGTGCCAGCAGCTTGGGGCAGAAGCAGTTCTTC.

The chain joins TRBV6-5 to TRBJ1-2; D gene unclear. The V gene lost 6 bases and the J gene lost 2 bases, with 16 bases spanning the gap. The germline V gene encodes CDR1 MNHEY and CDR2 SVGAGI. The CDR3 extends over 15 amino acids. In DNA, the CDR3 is TGTGCCAGCAGCTACACCGCCGGACGGAACTATGGCTACACCTTC. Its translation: CASSYTAGRNYGYTF.

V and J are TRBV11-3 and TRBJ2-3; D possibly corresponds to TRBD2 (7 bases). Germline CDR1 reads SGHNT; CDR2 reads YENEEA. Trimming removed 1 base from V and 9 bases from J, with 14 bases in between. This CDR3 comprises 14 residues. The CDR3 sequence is CASSLGEKGGTQYF. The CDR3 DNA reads TGTGCCAGCAGCTTAGGGGAGAAGGGGGGGACGCAGTATTTT.

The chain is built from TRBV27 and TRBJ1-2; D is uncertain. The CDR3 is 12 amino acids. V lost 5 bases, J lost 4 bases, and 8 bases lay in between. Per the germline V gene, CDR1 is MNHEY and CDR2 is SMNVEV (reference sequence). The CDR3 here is CASSGTGYGYTF. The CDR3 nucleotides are TGTGCCAGCAGTGGTACTGGCTATGGCTACACCTTC.

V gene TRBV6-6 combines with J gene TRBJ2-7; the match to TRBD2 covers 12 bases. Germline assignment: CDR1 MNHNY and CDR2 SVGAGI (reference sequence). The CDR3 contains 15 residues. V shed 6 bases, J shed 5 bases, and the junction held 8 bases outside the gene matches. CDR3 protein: CASRAPGLAGDEQYF. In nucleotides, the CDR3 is TGTGCCAGCAGAGCACCGGGACTAGCGGGTGACGAGCAGTACTTC.

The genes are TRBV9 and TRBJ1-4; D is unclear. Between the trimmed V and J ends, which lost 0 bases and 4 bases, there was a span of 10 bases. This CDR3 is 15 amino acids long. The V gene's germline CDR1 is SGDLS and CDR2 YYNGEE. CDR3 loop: CASSVGIANNEKLFF. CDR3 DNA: TGTGCCAGCAGCGTAGGGATAGCTAATAATGAAAAACTGTTTTTT.

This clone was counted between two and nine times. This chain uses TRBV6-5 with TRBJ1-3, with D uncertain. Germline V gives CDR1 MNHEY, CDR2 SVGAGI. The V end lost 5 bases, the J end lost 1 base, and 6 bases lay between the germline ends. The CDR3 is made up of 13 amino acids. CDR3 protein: CASSPESGNTIYF. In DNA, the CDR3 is TGTGCCAGCAGTCCAGAATCTGGAAACACCATATATTTT.